This TCR beta chain is drawn from a study of T cell repertoires in cytomegalovirus infection. Study at large: Recently identified HLA-C-restricted CMV epitopes were among the peptides used. CMV infection and matching HLA type were both indicated by public TCR beta signatures. Study findings and constraints: Cumulative frequency of public TCR beta families picked out carriers of CMV plus the relevant HLA. Dominating the ex vivo response were HLA-C-restricted CMV-specific TCR beta clonotypes.

On this clonotype itself: Its specificity is unknown.

TCRdb passed the reads through MiXCR, listing each CDR3 protein once. The profile shows some 220,000 distinct CDR3 sequences, roughly 34% of them singletons. The V end was cut by 3 bases, the J end by 6 bases, with 8 bases between. This CDR3 comprises 12 residues. Germline CDR1 reads DFQATT; CDR2 reads SNEGSKA (reference sequence). Sequencing was performed on CD8+ T cells from cultured PBMCs, taken from culture after CMV antigen stimulation. This chain uses TRBV20-1 with TRBJ2-2, with D hard to call. The receptor's source is a human donor in good health (CMV status not recorded). Some clones in this sample may be carry-over from other donors' samples. As DNA, the CDR3 is TGCAGTGCTAGTCTCTCCGCCGGGGAGCTGTTTTTT. Amino acids: CSASLSAGELFF.